The rows below give T cell receptor beta chains drawn from one sample of a study of cytomegalovirus exposure and HLA in healthy donors. Clones were sequenced by immunoSEQ multiplex PCR, and TCRdb holds only the in-frame ones, with some missing. The table lists around 130,000 clones, more than 65% of them singletons. The sample comprised PBMCs. The receptors originated from a woman in her fifties or sixties in good health and CMV-seropositive. Each CDR3 is given without its conserved first and last residue. Clone sizes are given selectively: once, few, many, or a class where the clone is expanded.

CDR3 protein: ASSLVGRGNEKLF
V gene: TRBV5-4
clone size: few

CDR3 protein: ASSLARAGGGEKLF
V gene: TRBV7-6
clone size: -

CDR3 protein: AIRQGRGGTNTEAF
V gene: TRBV7-9
clone size: -

CDR3 protein: ASSFQGQTEAF
V gene: TRBV7-3
clone size: -

CDR3 protein: ASSLGSGWETQY
V gene: TRBV7-9
clone size: -

CDR3 protein: ASSPPDRESGGYT
V gene: TRBV27
clone size: -

CDR3 protein: ASSLYVDTPGNTIY
V gene: TRBV5-1
clone size: -

CDR3 protein: ASRLRVGDTGELF
V gene: TRBV6-5
clone size: -

CDR3 protein: ASSERRESSEQY
V gene: TRBV10-1
clone size: few

CDR3 protein: ASSETGSNQPQH
V gene: TRBV7-9
clone size: -

CDR3 protein: ASSVGGATNEKLF
V gene: TRBV9
clone size: -

CDR3 protein: ASRPDRGPNEKLF
V gene: TRBV6-6
clone size: -

CDR3 protein: ASSPGGGAEAF
V gene: TRBV19
clone size: -

CDR3 protein: ASSSTGIYGYT
V gene: TRBV5-5
clone size: -

CDR3 protein: ASRGGQLSNQPQH
V gene: TRBV6-1
clone size: once

CDR3 protein: ASSQEDRVLGYT
V gene: TRBV4-1
clone size: -

CDR3 protein: ASSPSAGENIQY
V gene: TRBV18
clone size: -

CDR3 protein: ASSSPGQGDNEQF
V gene: TRBV5-6
clone size: few

CDR3 protein: ASSKAVEGCNQPQH
V gene: TRBV21-1
clone size: medium-sized

CDR3 protein: ASSLRGSYNEQF
V gene: TRBV19
clone size: -

CDR3 protein: ASRVTGLQAEAF
V gene: TRBV25-1
clone size: -

CDR3 protein: ASSIERNTGELF
V gene: TRBV19
clone size: -

CDR3 protein: SAGTGGFYEQY
V gene: TRBV29-1
clone size: -

CDR3 protein: ASGGQIYGYT
V gene: TRBV19
clone size: -

CDR3 protein: ASIPGGTISGANVLT
V gene: TRBV19
clone size: -

CDR3 protein: ASSGRWDSYTEAF
V gene: TRBV6-1
clone size: -

CDR3 protein: ASSELTNTGELF
V gene: TRBV25-1
clone size: -

CDR3 protein: ASSPEAGPNYGYT
V gene: TRBV18
clone size: -

CDR3 protein: ASSISRGEQY
V gene: TRBV19
clone size: -

CDR3 protein: ASSVRGNAEAF
V gene: TRBV9
clone size: once

CDR3 protein: ASSPYWDYSTDTQY
V gene: TRBV27
clone size: -

CDR3 protein: SGENYGYT
V gene: TRBV20-1
clone size: -

CDR3 protein: ASSEMGQGEYEQY
V gene: TRBV6-1
clone size: -

CDR3 protein: ASRLARRYGDSGANVLT
V gene: TRBV12-2
clone size: -

CDR3 protein: ASRPGDRGGLEQY
V gene: TRBV5-1
clone size: -

CDR3 protein: ASSLAGEQY
V gene: TRBV5-1
clone size: once

CDR3 protein: ASRLGQAGRETQY
V gene: TRBV27
clone size: -

CDR3 protein: ASSFGLAETDTQY
V gene: TRBV13
clone size: -

CDR3 protein: ASSARSSFGTTNYGYT
V gene: TRBV6-1
clone size: once

CDR3 protein: ASSLPPGGSDNEQF
V gene: TRBV11-2
clone size: -

CDR3 protein: ASSSFEGQGKTEAF
V gene: TRBV7-8
clone size: few

CDR3 protein: ASSLSSGGASTDTQY
V gene: TRBV5-4
clone size: -

CDR3 protein: ASSVGSLTPRETQY
V gene: TRBV9
clone size: -

CDR3 protein: ATSRDQDRLPRAGANVLT
V gene: TRBV15
clone size: -

CDR3 protein: ASSGLARETQY
V gene: TRBV18
clone size: -

CDR3 protein: ASSVAGQAYGYT
V gene: TRBV9
clone size: -

CDR3 protein: ASSSYRGRETQY
V gene: TRBV19
clone size: -

CDR3 protein: ASSPGNQDEKLF
V gene: TRBV27
clone size: -

CDR3 protein: ASHPWTGGTEAF
V gene: TRBV19
clone size: -

CDR3 protein: ASSTGTGVHEQY
V gene: TRBV27
clone size: once

CDR3 protein: ASSLVVGLSNQPQH
V gene: TRBV7-2
clone size: -

CDR3 protein: ASSPVRDSSYNEQF
V gene: TRBV11-3
clone size: -

CDR3 protein: ASSNGGTDTQY
V gene: TRBV7-8
clone size: once

CDR3 protein: ASSQDVISRGEAF
V gene: TRBV14
clone size: -